This section outlines one T cell receptor beta chain sequence together with its context. No antigen is known for it. The CDR3 runs 14 residues. V was trimmed by 1 base and J by 2 bases, leaving 8 bases between them. Germline V gene data show CDR1 as SEHNR and CDR2 as FQNEAQ (reference sequence). This table comes from immunoSEQ multiplex PCR, and its TCRdb copy is limited to in-frame clones, with some not included. The table has roughly 2 million clones, 95% seen once. This sample is part of a study of shared clonotypes between healthy human individuals. The overall study: In total, the donors were two women and a few men aged 18 to 49.

Naive CD4+ cells were CD45RA-selected; the remaining cells were memory. The study, taken as a whole, reports: Several donors had around 5% of their naive CD4 clonotypes in common. Non-shared clonotypes were found to have lower generation probabilities than the clonotypes that were shared by all four of the sorted-subset donors.

The gene calls are TRBV7-9 and TRBJ1-1; unclear D gene. Sample: naive CD4+ T cells sorted from blood. Subset: CD45RA+ positively selected. The TCR originated in a man aged 18-30 years in good health. The CDR3, as DNA: TGTGCCAGCAGCTTAGAGCGGGGAAACACTGAAGCTTTCTTT. It translates to CASSLERGNTEAFF.